The 27 T cell receptor beta chains listed next were all sequenced from one sample in a study of beta chain features in type 1 diabetes. Study results and caveats: For Type 1 diabetes patients, all four CD4+ subsets carried TCRB CDR3s that were moderately but significantly shorter.

No cognate antigen is known for these TCRs. The sequenced template was cDNA made from the entire isolated RNA. Generated by immunoSEQ multiplex PCR, the TCRdb table keeps only in-frame clones and is missing some. The sample has just under 150,000 clones, about an eighth seen once; the top ten hold about 1.3%. Sequencing used central memory CD4+ T cells from blood. These receptors came from a man aged 18-30 years with type 1 diabetes.

The V call is TRBV29-1, the J call TRBJ1-2; no clear D. From germline, CDR1 is SQVTM and CDR2 ANQGSEA. CDR3 length: 12 amino acids. The germline V and J ends were trimmed by 6 bases and 7 bases, with 15 bases remaining between them. CDR3 region: CSVVTTQAGYTF. The DNA of the CDR3 is TGCAGCGTGGTAACAACCCAAGCTGGCTACACCTTC.

V gene TRBV4-2 combines with J gene TRBJ2-2; D is ambiguous. Deletions cut 0 bases from V and 1 base from J, with 0 bases between. The CDR3 length is 13 residues. Looked up from germline, CDR1 is LGHNA and CDR2 is YNFKEQ. CDR3 bases: TGTGCCAGCAGCCAAGAGAACACCGGGGAGCTGTTTTTT. Translating gives CASSQENTGELFF.

The chain has TRBV27 and TRBJ2-3, with D possibly being TRBD2 (6 bases). The CDR3 consists of 15 residues. The V gene's germline CDR1 is MNHEY and CDR2 SMNVEV (reference sequence). V lost 0 bases and J lost 0, with 7 bases in between. CDR3 amino acids: CASSLSGTSTDTQYF. Written as DNA, the CDR3 is TGTGCCAGCAGTTTATCGGGGACTAGCACAGATACGCAGTATTTT.

V usage is TRBV9 and J usage is TRBJ1-1; D perhaps matches TRBD1 (6 bases). The germline V gene encodes CDR1 SGDLS and CDR2 YYNGEE. Trimming pared 3 bases from V and 7 bases from J, leaving 19 bases between. This CDR3 comprises 15 residues. The CDR3 loop is CASSDSRFSGDEAFF. The CDR3 bases are TGTGCCAGCAGCGACAGTCGGTTTTCAGGGGATGAAGCTTTCTTT. The whole variable domain, remainder taken from reference TRBV9 and TRBJ1-1, is DSGVTQTPKHLITATGQRVTLRCSPRSGDLSVYWYQQSLDQGLQFLIQYYNGEERAKGNILERFSAQQFPDLHSELNLSSLELGDSALYFCASSDSRFSGDEAFFGQGTRLTVV.

The V call is TRBV7-9, the J call TRBJ2-1, with D possibly TRBD1 on 5 matching bases. The CDR3 totals 16 residues. Germline V gives CDR1 SEHNR, CDR2 FQNEAQ (reference sequence). The ends were cut back, 3 bases at V and 2 bases at J, with 14 bases in the middle. The CDR3 reads CASSFASGWTYNEQFF. DNA for the CDR3: TGTGCCAGCAGCTTCGCATCAGGGTGGACCTACAATGAGCAGTTCTTC.

Details on this clone: This sample includes further DNA sequences coding for the same CDR3. The CDR3 spells CSVAGGDQPQHF. The CDR3 nucleotides read TGCAGCGTTGCAGGAGGGGATCAGCCCCAGCATTTT. The rearrangement joins TRBV29-1 to TRBJ1-5; a weak D match, TRBD1 (5 bases). From germline, CDR1 is SQVTM and CDR2 ANQGSEA. The ends were cut back, 4 bases at V and 5 bases at J, with 9 bases in the middle. This CDR3 contains 12 residues.

This clone has only a few counts. The chain couples TRBV30 to TRBJ1-4; no reliable D call. V gave up 5 bases and J gave up 7 bases, with 11 bases separating them. The length of the CDR3 is 12 residues. Germline V gene sequence: CDR1 GTSNPN, CDR2 SVGIG (reference sequence). The CDR3 protein is CAWFTAGEKLFF. Written as DNA, the CDR3 is TGTGCCTGGTTCACCGCAGGTGAAAAACTGTTTTTT. The full variable domain, rest sourced from reference TRBV30 and TRBJ1-4, is SQTIHQWPATLVQPVGSPLSLECTVEGTSNPNLYWYRQAAGRGLQLLFYSVGIGQISSEVPQNLSASRPQDRQFILSSKKLLLSDSGFYLCAWFTAGEKLFFGSGTQLSVL.

This rearrangement joins TRBV2 to TRBJ1-3; D remains unclear. The CDR3 has 14 residues. V was trimmed by 6 bases and J by 4 bases, leaving 13 bases between them. Looked up from germline, CDR1 is SNHLY and CDR2 is FYNNEI. The CDR3 sequence: CASSFVTDGNTIYF. The CDR3 DNA reads as TGTGCCAGCAGCTTTGTAACGGACGGAAACACCATATATTTT. Full variable domain (outside the CDR3, taken from reference TRBV2 and TRBJ1-3): EPEVTQTPSHQVTQMGQEVILRCVPISNHLYFYWYRQILGQKVEFLVSFYNNEISEKSEIFDDQFSVERPDGSNFTLKIRSTKLEDSAMYFCASSFVTDGNTIYFGEGSWLTVV.

The chain employs TRBV21-1 and TRBJ1-5. TRBV21-1 is annotated as a pseudogene. This CDR3 comprises 10 residues. As DNA, the CDR3 is TGTGCCAGCATCCCGAGGGCTTGGCATTTT. As protein: CASIPRAWHF.

There are a few counts of this clone. The chain uses TRBV2 and TRBJ2-7; tentative D call: TRBD2 (6 bases). Germline assignment: CDR1 SNHLY and CDR2 FYNNEI. Between the trimmed V and J ends, which lost 7 bases and 2 bases, there was a span of 9 bases. CDR3 size: 12 residues. The CDR3 region is CASTRGTYEQYF. In DNA, the CDR3 is TGTGCCAGCACTCGGGGGACCTACGAGCAGTACTTC.

The chain recombines TRBV7-2 with TRBJ2-1; 11 bases align to TRBD2. The CDR3 spans 14 residues. J was trimmed by 5 bases and V by 5 bases; bases with no gene match: 2. The germline CDR1 and CDR2 sequences are SGHTA and FQGNSA. CDR3 loop: CASSGTSGNNEQFF. The CDR3 region has the DNA TGTGCCAGCAGCGGGACTAGCGGTAACAATGAGCAGTTCTTC.

A few counts support this clone. The V and J genes are TRBV5-4 and TRBJ2-1, with D unresolved. The germline V gene has CDR1 SGHNT and CDR2 YYREEE (reference sequence). V lost 1 base and J lost 8, with 4 bases in between. The CDR3 has 11 amino acids. This CDR3 reads CASSLSYEQFF. In nucleotides, the CDR3 is TGTGCCAGCAGCTTGAGCTATGAGCAGTTCTTC.

The chain recombines TRBV25-1 with TRBJ2-5, with 9 bases aligning to TRBD1. CDR1 and CDR2 (germline): MGHDK, SYGVNS. V dropped 5 bases and J dropped 4; count of bases not matched to a gene: 5. The CDR3 contains 14 residues. CDR3 nucleotide sequence: TGTGCCAGCAGTCCAACAGGGGGCGGAGAGACCCAGTACTTC. Protein sequence: CASSPTGGGETQYF.

This clone has only a few counts. The chain employs TRBV28 and TRBJ2-5; TRBD1 agrees at 7 bases. Losses at the gene ends were 6 bases for V and 4 bases for J; bases not matched to a gene: 8. This CDR3 spans 14 amino acids. The germline V gene has CDR1 MDHEN and CDR2 SYDVKM. CDR3 sequence (DNA): TGTGCCAGCAGACCGACAGGGAAAGGAGAGACCCAGTACTTC. It yields the protein CASRPTGKGETQYF.

This clone was counted a few times. The rearrangement joins TRBV30 to TRBJ1-1, with D unclear. The CDR3 runs 14 residues. V gave up 1 base and J gave up 1 base, with 10 bases separating them. Germline V gene data show CDR1 as GTSNPN and CDR2 as SVGIG (reference sequence). The CDR3 sequence is CAWSGPTRNTEAFF. DNA for the CDR3: TGTGCCTGGAGTGGGCCAACCAGGAACACTGAAGCTTTCTTT.

This clone was picked up a small number of times. The chain joins TRBV15 to TRBJ1-5; no firm D call. This CDR3 contains 15 residues. V gave up 2 bases and J gave up 2 bases, with 10 bases separating them. Looked up from germline, CDR1 is LNHNV and CDR2 is YYDKDF (reference sequence). The CDR3 nucleotides read TGTGCCACCAGCAGACAGAGGGTAGGCAATCAGCCCCAGCATTTT. This translates into CATSRQRVGNQPQHF.

The chain couples TRBV7-9 to TRBJ1-4, with D uncertain. The V end lost 0 bases, the J end lost 8 bases, and 10 bases lay between the germline ends. CDR1 SEHNR and CDR2 FQNEAQ come from the germline V gene (reference sequence). The CDR3 is 14 amino acids. CDR3 sequence: CASSLAGKGEKLFF. CDR3 coding DNA: TGTGCCAGCAGCTTAGCCGGGAAGGGCGAAAAACTGTTTTTT.

This clone has more than one count but fewer than ten. This chain links TRBV6-6 with TRBJ2-1; possible D gene TRBD1, 6 bases. Trimming pared 5 bases from V and 5 bases from J, leaving 13 bases between. Germline CDR1 is MNHNY and CDR2 is SVGAGI (reference sequence). This CDR3 contains 14 residues. CDR3 region: CASSPQGTNNEQFF. The CDR3 bases are TGTGCCAGCAGTCCCCAGGGGACGAACAATGAGCAGTTCTTC.

This clone has more than one count but fewer than ten. The chain combines TRBV10-3 with TRBJ1-2; no definite D call. CDR3 size: 12 residues. Germline V gives CDR1 ENHRY, CDR2 SYGVKD. V lost 7 bases, J lost 3 bases, and 9 bases lay in between. The CDR3 nucleotides are TGTGCCATCACACACAGCGACTATGGCTACACCTTC. This translates into CAITHSDYGYTF.

With respect to this clone: The sample has other DNA sequences that encode this CDR3 too. The rearrangement uses TRBV29-1 and TRBJ1-2, with D possibly matching TRBD1 (5 bases). V lost 6 bases and J lost 2, with 7 bases in between. This CDR3 is 11 amino acids long. CDR1 is SQVTM, CDR2 ANQGSEA, per germline. CDR3 region: CSVGDNYGYTF. The DNA of the CDR3 is TGCAGCGTCGGGGACAACTATGGCTACACCTTC.

This clone was observed a handful of times. V usage is TRBV30 and J usage is TRBJ1-2, with D tentatively TRBD1 (5 bases). Looked up from germline, CDR1 is GTSNPN and CDR2 is SVGIG (reference sequence). Between the trimmed V and J ends, which lost 4 bases and 7 bases, there was a span of 16 bases. The CDR3 runs to 13 residues. The CDR3 loop reads CAWIIGGSGGYTF. The CDR3 bases are TGTGCCTGGATAATTGGGGGTAGCGGTGGCTACACCTTC. Using reference TRBV30 and TRBJ1-2 for the parts outside the CDR3, the full variable domain is SQTIHQWPATLVQPVGSPLSLECTVEGTSNPNLYWYRQAAGRGLQLLFYSVGIGQISSEVPQNLSASRPQDRQFILSSKKLLLSDSGFYLCAWIIGGSGGYTFGSGTRLTVV.

This clone was seen a few times. V gene TRBV7-9 combines with J gene TRBJ1-2, with 7 bases aligning to TRBD1. In germline, CDR1 is SEHNR, CDR2 FQNEAQ (reference sequence). J lost 1 base, V lost 4 bases, and 6 bases had no gene match. The CDR3 loop spans 15 amino acids. CDR3 bases: TGTGCCAGCAGCTCCCAGGGGGACCGTAACTATGGCTACACCTTC. This encodes CASSSQGDRNYGYTF.

This clone appeared a few times. This rearrangement joins TRBV20-1 to TRBJ2-1, with a weak D call TRBD1 (5 bases). CDR1 and CDR2 (germline): DFQATT, SNEGSKA (reference sequence). This CDR3 has 11 residues. The ends were cut back, 6 bases at V and 7 bases at J, with 10 bases in the middle. The CDR3: CSARQYNEQFF. CDR3 nucleotides: TGCAGTGCGCGACAGTATAATGAGCAGTTCTTC.

This clone was seen only a few times. The V call is TRBV2, the J call TRBJ2-3; the D is unclear. Between the trimmed V and J ends, which lost 7 bases and 2 bases, there was a span of 10 bases. CDR3 size: 13 residues. Germline V gives CDR1 SNHLY, CDR2 FYNNEI. The CDR3 nucleotides read TGTGCCAGCAAACAGCCCCCCACAGATACGCAGTATTTT. It specifies CASKQPPTDTQYF. Supplemented by reference TRBV2 and TRBJ2-3, the full variable domain reads EPEVTQTPSHQVTQMGQEVILRCVPISNHLYFYWYRQILGQKVEFLVSFYNNEISEKSEIFDDQFSVERPDGSNFTLKIRSTKLEDSAMYFCASKQPPTDTQYFGPGTRLTVL.

This clone came up a few times. Here the CDR3 DNA reads TGTGCCAGCTCACCCGGGACAGACTACAATGAGCAGTTCTTC. Residues: CASSPGTDYNEQFF. This sequence joins TRBV18 and TRBJ2-1, with 7 bases fitting TRBD1. The CDR3 runs to 14 residues. The J segment lost 3 bases and the V segment lost 3 bases, leaving 2 bases of the junction unmatched. Germline V gene lookup returns CDR1 KGHSH and CDR2 LQKENI.

The genes are TRBV5-6 and TRBJ1-1; TRBD1 agrees at 8 bases. The germline V gene has CDR1 SGHDT and CDR2 YYEEEE. The CDR3 is 15 residues long. The J segment lost 1 base and the V segment lost 0 bases, leaving 2 bases of the junction unmatched. The CDR3 DNA reads TGTGCCAGCAGCTTGGCGGGGACAGGGAACACTGAAGCTTTCTTT. It encodes CASSLAGTGNTEAFF.

The chain links TRBV30 to TRBJ2-7; D unresolved. The germline V gene encodes CDR1 GTSNPN and CDR2 SVGIG (reference sequence). Between the trimmed V and J ends, which lost 3 bases and 5 bases, there was a span of 17 bases. The CDR3 spans 14 residues. The CDR3 DNA reads TGTGCCTGGAGGGTGAAGGGTGGAGAGAACGAGCAGTACTTC. This encodes CAWRVKGGENEQYF.